This TCR beta chain was recorded in a study of T cell responses to AZD1222 COVID-19 vaccine. For this clone: As yet, its antigen is unknown.

Study-wide findings and caveats: Donors skewed white British and female; clonal diversity was possibly underestimated.

CDR3 size: 12 residues. Germline trimming cut 4 bases from V and 5 bases from J; bases unmatched to any gene: 2. Per the germline V gene, CDR1 is SQVTM and CDR2 is ANQGSEA. TCRdb's copy holds only in-frame clones and misses some; the assay was immunoSEQ multiplex PCR. The table lists about 140,000 clones, roughly 90% of them singletons, with 2.5% to 3.5% in the top ten. The origin of this receptor is an adult in good health. The sequenced sample was peripheral blood, obtained on day 0 of AZD1222 vaccination. The rearrangement links TRBV29-1 to TRBJ2-5, with TRBD2 identical over 9 bases. The CDR3 protein is CSVASGVETQYF. CDR3 in DNA: TGCAGCGTTGCTAGCGGGGTCGAGACCCAGTACTTC. Variable domain in full (rest from reference TRBV29-1 and TRBJ2-5): SAVISQKPSRDICQRGTSLTIQCQVDSQVTMMFWYRQQPGQSLTLIATANQGSEATYESGFVIDKFPISRPNLTFSTLTVSNMSPEDSSIYLCSVASGVETQYFGPGTRLLVL.